This T cell receptor beta chain is drawn from a study of T-cell memory formation after mild COVID-19. This CDR3 spans 12 amino acids. Germline V CDR1 and CDR2: MNHEY, SVGAGI. The ends were cut back, 5 bases at V and 0 bases at J, with 4 bases in the middle. Study-wide findings and caveats: Some SARS-CoV-2-responding clones were already detected in memory before infection. CD4+ clones that contracted lay mainly in CM and EM; CD8+ ones lay in EMRA.

TCRdb passed the 5' RACE reads through MiXCR, listing each CDR3 protein once. The profile shows around 300,000 distinct CDR3 sequences, approximately 15% of them singletons. This clonotype came up a few times. As yet, its antigen is unknown. The chain links TRBV6-5 to TRBJ1-1; D gene unclear. The sequenced material came from PBMCs or a T cell subset sorted from them (not recorded which). This receptor was obtained from a man between 18 and 29 years old who had mild COVID-19 (a few samples of this study predate the infection). Cell type and time point are not known. CDR3 region: CASSRLNTEAFF. In DNA form, the CDR3 reads TGTGCCAGCAGTCGGTTGAACACTGAAGCTTTCTTT.